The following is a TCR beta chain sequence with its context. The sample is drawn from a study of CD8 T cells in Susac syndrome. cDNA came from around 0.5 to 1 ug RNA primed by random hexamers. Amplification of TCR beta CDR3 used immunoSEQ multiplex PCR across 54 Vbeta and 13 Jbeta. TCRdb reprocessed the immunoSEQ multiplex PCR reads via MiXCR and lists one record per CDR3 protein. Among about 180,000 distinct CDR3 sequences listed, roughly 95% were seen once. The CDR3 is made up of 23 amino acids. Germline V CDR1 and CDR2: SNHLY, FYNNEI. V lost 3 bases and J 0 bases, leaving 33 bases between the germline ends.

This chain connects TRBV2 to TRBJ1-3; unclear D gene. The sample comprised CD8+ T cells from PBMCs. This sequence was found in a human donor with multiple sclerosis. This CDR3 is CASSDDILLGAADGGISGNTIYF. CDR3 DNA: TGTGCCAGCAGTGATGACATTTTACTAGGCGCCGCGGATGGAGGTATCTCTGGAAACACCATATATTTT.